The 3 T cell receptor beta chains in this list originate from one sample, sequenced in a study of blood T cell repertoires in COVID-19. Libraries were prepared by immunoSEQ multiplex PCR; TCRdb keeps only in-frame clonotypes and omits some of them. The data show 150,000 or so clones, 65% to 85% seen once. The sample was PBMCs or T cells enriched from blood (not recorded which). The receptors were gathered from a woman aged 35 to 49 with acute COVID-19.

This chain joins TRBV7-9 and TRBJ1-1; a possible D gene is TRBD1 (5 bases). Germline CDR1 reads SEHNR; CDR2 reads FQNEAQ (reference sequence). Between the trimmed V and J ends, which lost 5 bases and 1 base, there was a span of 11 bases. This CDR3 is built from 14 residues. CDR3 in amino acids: CASSLDRANTEAFF. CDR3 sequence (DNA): TGTGCCAGCAGCCTTGACAGAGCGAACACTGAAGCTTTCTTT.

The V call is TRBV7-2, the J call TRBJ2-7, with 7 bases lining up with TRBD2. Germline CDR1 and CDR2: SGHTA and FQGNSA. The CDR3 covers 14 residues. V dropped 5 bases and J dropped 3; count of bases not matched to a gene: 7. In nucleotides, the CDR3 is TGTGCCAGCAGCCGCGACAGCGGGGTCTACGAGCAGTACGTC. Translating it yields CASSRDSGVYEQYV.

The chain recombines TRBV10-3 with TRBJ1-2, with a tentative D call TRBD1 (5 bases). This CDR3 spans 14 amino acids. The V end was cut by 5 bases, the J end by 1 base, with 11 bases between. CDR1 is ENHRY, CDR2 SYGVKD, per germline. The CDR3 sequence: CAISPPGLNYGYTF. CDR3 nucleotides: TGTGCCATCAGTCCACCGGGACTTAACTATGGCTACACCTTC.